The 27 T cell receptor beta chains listed next were all sequenced from one sample in a study of read filtering for tumor transcriptome and immune sequencing. Molecular barcoded adaptors covering alpha/delta and beta/gamma chains were used on about 0.4 ug RNA. TCRdb fed the reads into MiXCR, producing one record per CDR3 protein. Of fewer than 150,000 distinct CDR3 sequences listed, 13% were seen once; the top ten hold 9.5% to 12%. Sequenced material: a population of CD138-negative cells sorted from bone marrow. The source of these receptors is a donor at least 40 years old with multiple myeloma.

This clonotype was detected many times. The chain joins TRBV5-1 to TRBJ2-1; 13 bases are shared with TRBD2. This CDR3 region has 17 residues. The ends lost 0 bases at V and 5 bases at J; junction bases unmatched: 5. The germline V gene has CDR1 SGHRS and CDR2 YFSETQ. CDR3 in DNA: TGCGCCAGCAGCTTGGACGCCACTAGCGGGAGGGACAATGAGCAGTTCTTC. Translating it yields CASSLDATSGRDNEQFF.

This clonotype came up a few times. The rearrangement links TRBV5-1 to TRBJ2-3; weak D call: TRBD1 (8 bases). V lost 4 bases and J lost 1, with 16 bases in between. The CDR3 contains 16 residues. CDR1 and CDR2 (germline): SGHRS, YFSETQ. DNA of the CDR3: TGCGCCAGCAGCACCAGCGGGACAGGCGGCACAGATACGCAGTATTTT. Its protein is CASSTSGTGGTDTQYF.

This clonotype was counted many times. V is TRBV2 and J is TRBJ2-6; no clear D gene. The CDR3 length is 12 residues. CDR1 SNHLY and CDR2 FYNNEI come from the germline V gene. The ends were cut back, 8 bases at V and 1 base at J, with 3 bases in the middle. The CDR3 region has the DNA TGTGCCAGCGATTCTGGGGCCAACGTCCTGACTTTC. Its translation is CASDSGANVLTF.

About this clonotype itself: This clone may be a read error of a much larger clone one base away. It is likely a read error, because the conserved phenylalanine at the end of the CDR3 is missing. The chain combines TRBV18 with TRBJ2-5; perhaps TRBD1 as D (6 bases). CDR3 length: 15 residues. Per germline, CDR1 KGHSH and CDR2 LQKENI. Trimming took 5 bases from V and 5 from J, leaving 18 bases between them. The chain's CDR3 is CASSEDRVGSETQYL. As DNA, the CDR3 is TGTGCCAGCTCAGAGGACAGAGTCGGTTCGGAGACCCAGTACCTC.

With respect to this clonotype: A much larger clone differs by one base, so this may be a read error. The gene calls are TRBV5-1 and TRBJ2-3, with a weak D call TRBD1 (5 bases). Germline lookup yields CDR1 SGHRS and CDR2 YFSETQ. The CDR3 contains 15 residues. The CDR3 protein is CANSVPTASTDTQYF. As DNA, the CDR3 is TGCGCCAACAGCGTACCGACAGCCAGCACAGATACGCAGTATTTT.

This clonotype came up a few times. This chain links TRBV3-1 with TRBJ2-2; D is uncertain. Trimming removed 7 bases at V and 2 bases at J, with 11 bases between. The CDR3 extends over 14 amino acids. CDR1 and CDR2 (germline): LGHDT, YNNKEL (reference sequence). CDR3 sequence reads: CASNRAGNTGELFF. Here the CDR3 DNA reads TGTGCCAGCAATCGCGCCGGCAACACCGGGGAGCTGTTTTTT.

The rearrangement joins TRBV6-2 or TRBV6-3 to TRBJ1-5, with 8 bases lining up with TRBD1. Germline V gene sequence: CDR1 MNHEY, CDR2 SVGEGT. The CDR3 covers 13 residues. V was pared by 6 bases and J by 5 bases, with 3 bases of the junction left unmatched. As DNA, the CDR3 is TGTGCCAGCAGAAGACAGGGGTATCAGCCCCAGCATTTT. Translating gives CASRRQGYQPQHF.

This clonotype came up many times. The CDR3 nucleotides read TGCAGCGTTGGTGGGACACCAACTAATGAAAAACTGTTTTTT. Residues: CSVGGTPTNEKLFF. This chain uses TRBV29-1 with TRBJ1-4, with D perhaps matching TRBD1 (6 bases). Germline values: CDR1 SQVTM, CDR2 ANQGSEA. This CDR3 spans 14 amino acids. Trimming left V 4 bases short and J 0 bases short, with 9 bases between.

This clonotype was counted at least ten times. This chain connects TRBV3-1 to TRBJ2-2, with D possibly TRBD2 on 6 matching bases. V lost 4 bases to trimming and J lost 4 bases, with 10 bases between them. Germline CDR1 reads LGHDT; CDR2 reads YNNKEL (reference sequence). The CDR3 has 14 residues. CDR3 nucleotides: TGTGCCAGCAGCCGGCAGGGAGGCACCGGGGAGCTGTTTTTT. This encodes CASSRQGGTGELFF.

This clonotype has at least ten counts. The chain couples TRBV12-3 or TRBV12-4 to TRBJ1-1; no definite D call. This CDR3 spans 13 amino acids. The V end lost 6 bases, the J end lost 1 base, and 9 bases lay between the germline ends. In nucleotides, the CDR3 is TGTGCCAGCAGCTTAATAGGGAACACTGAAGCTTTCTTT. Protein: CASSLIGNTEAFF.

The chain has TRBV12-3 or TRBV12-4 and TRBJ1-1, with D possibly TRBD1 on 6 matching bases. This CDR3 is 13 amino acids long. The germline V and J ends were trimmed by 6 bases and 7 bases, with 15 bases remaining between them. For the CDR3, the DNA is TGTGCCAGCAGCCCTGTACAGGGAGATGAAGCTTTCTTT. This gives the protein CASSPVQGDEAFF.

This clonotype was recorded at least ten times. The rearrangement joins TRBV7-2 to TRBJ2-5; perhaps TRBD1 as D (6 bases). The CDR3 runs 15 residues. V lost 1 base, J lost 3 bases, and 12 bases lay in between. The germline CDR1 and CDR2 sequences are SGHTA and FQGNSA. DNA for the CDR3: TGTGCCAGCAGCTTAGGGGGACAAACCGAAGAGACCCAGTACTTC. This sequence encodes CASSLGGQTEETQYF.

This clonotype showed up many times. The chain links TRBV29-1 to TRBJ1-5; D may be TRBD1 (6 bases). Germline V lookup: CDR1 SQVTM, CDR2 ANQGSEA. V was trimmed by 3 bases and J by 4 bases, leaving 16 bases between them. The CDR3 is 15 amino acids. CDR3 amino acids: CSVEDSGSGNQPQHF. CDR3 in DNA: TGCAGCGTTGAGGACAGTGGATCGGGTAATCAGCCCCAGCATTTT. The full variable domain, with the rest looked up from reference TRBV29-1 and TRBJ1-5, is SAVISQKPSRDICQRGTSLTIQCQVDSQVTMMFWYRQQPGQSLTLIATANQGSEATYESGFVIDKFPISRPNLTFSTLTVSNMSPEDSSIYLCSVEDSGSGNQPQHFGDGTRLSIL.

This clonotype was counted many times. The gene calls are TRBV5-1 and TRBJ2-3, with D possibly TRBD1 on 5 matching bases. V lost 4 bases to trimming and J lost 5 bases, with 14 bases between them. Germline V gene lookup returns CDR1 SGHRS and CDR2 YFSETQ. The CDR3 consists of 14 residues. The CDR3 loop reads CASSKQLQGDTQYF. CDR3 DNA sequence: TGCGCCAGCAGCAAGCAGTTGCAGGGAGATACGCAGTATTTT.

The genes are TRBV6-4 and TRBJ1-1; TRBD1 is a possible D gene (6 bases). This CDR3 spans 13 amino acids. Germline V gene lookup returns CDR1 MRHNA and CDR2 SNTAGT. Trimming stripped 4 bases from V and 11 bases from J, with 17 bases between. The CDR3 here is CASSAAQGSVAFF. CDR3 in DNA: TGTGCCAGCAGTGCCGCACAGGGATCGGTCGCTTTCTTT.

The table lists this clonotype with many counts. The gene calls are TRBV18 and TRBJ2-1; D not resolved. The CDR3 contains 17 residues. CDR1 is KGHSH, CDR2 LQKENI, per germline. V gave up 0 bases and J gave up 0 bases, with 12 bases separating them. CDR3 nucleotide sequence: TGTGCCAGCTCACCACCGGGCTTGGCGGTCTCCTACAATGAGCAGTTCTTC. Translation: CASSPPGLAVSYNEQFF.

The V call is TRBV5-1, the J call TRBJ2-5; 9 nucleotides agree with TRBD1. Trimming at V came to 5 bases and at J to 5 bases, leaving 4 bases not matched to a gene. The CDR3 consists of 13 residues. The germline V gene has CDR1 SGHRS and CDR2 YFSETQ. The CDR3 reads CASSGTGLETQYF. In DNA, the CDR3 is TGCGCCAGCAGTGGGACAGGGCTCGAGACCCAGTACTTC.

This clonotype was counted at least ten times. The CDR3 nucleotides read TGCAGCGTTGGTGTGGGACAGGGCACTGAAGCTTTCTTT. The encoded protein is CSVGVGQGTEAFF. This chain links TRBV29-1 with TRBJ1-1; TRBD1 matches 9 bases. The CDR3 covers 13 residues. CDR1 is SQVTM and CDR2 is ANQGSEA in the germline V gene. Germline trimming cut 4 bases from V and 4 bases from J; bases unmatched to any gene: 4. Full variable domain (outside the CDR3, taken from reference TRBV29-1 and TRBJ1-1): SAVISQKPSRDICQRGTSLTIQCQVDSQVTMMFWYRQQPGQSLTLIATANQGSEATYESGFVIDKFPISRPNLTFSTLTVSNMSPEDSSIYLCSVGVGQGTEAFFGQGTRLTVV.

This clonotype was seen only a few times. One end of the junction does not line up with germline, which may come from a read error. This rearrangement joins TRBV7-9 to TRBJ1-4, with D perhaps TRBD1 (6 bases). CDR1 SEHNR and CDR2 FQNEAQ come from the germline V gene (reference sequence). The CDR3 sequence is 14 residues long. The CDR3 nucleotides are TGTGCCAGCAGCCCCGGTGGGGGCGCGGATAAACTGTCTTTT. It specifies CASSPGGGADKLSF.

This clonotype was counted between two and nine times. This sequence may be a read error, since a much larger clone differs from it by one base. The CDR3 does not end in the conserved phenylalanine or tryptophan, so this is likely a read error. The chain joins TRBV7-3 to TRBJ2-2; possibly TRBD1 or TRBD2 for D (6 bases each). The V and J ends lost 5 bases and 3 bases respectively, with 16 bases between them. Germline values: CDR1 SGHTA, CDR2 FQGTGA. The CDR3 runs 16 residues. DNA for the CDR3: TGTGCCAGCAGCCCGTTAGGGGGGAGGTACACCGGGGAGCTGTTTCTT. Its protein product is CASSPLGGRYTGELFL.

This clonotype appeared many times. The chain links TRBV12-3 or TRBV12-4 to TRBJ1-2; tentative D call: TRBD1 (6 bases). The CDR3 spans 13 residues. V gave up 2 bases and J gave up 8 bases, with 12 bases separating them. CDR3 sequence (DNA): TGTGCCAGCAGTTTATCTGACAGGCGCGGCTACACCTTC. Translated: CASSLSDRRGYTF.

In this sample, this clonotype turned up many times. This chain's CDR3 is CASSSNTGQGSYNEQFF. The CDR3 bases are TGTGCCAGCAGCTCAAACACGGGACAGGGTTCCTACAATGAGCAGTTCTTC. The chain combines TRBV7-9 with TRBJ2-1, with 9 bases aligning to TRBD1. The CDR3 runs 17 residues. Per the germline V gene, CDR1 is SEHNR and CDR2 is FQNEAQ (reference sequence). V dropped 4 bases and J dropped 1; count of bases not matched to a gene: 8.

This clonotype occurred many times. V gene TRBV30 combines with J gene TRBJ2-7, with TRBD1 identical over 9 bases. Germline-derived CDR1 and CDR2 are GTSNPN and SVGIG (reference sequence). CDR3 size: 16 residues. The J segment lost 4 bases and the V segment lost 2 bases, leaving 12 bases of the junction unmatched. The CDR3 DNA sequence: TGTGCCTGGAGTTTGCCTACCGGGACAGGGAAATACGAGCAGTACTTC. Amino acids: CAWSLPTGTGKYEQYF.

This clonotype was seen ten or more times. The genes are TRBV7-8 and TRBJ2-1; D unclear. The germline CDR1 and CDR2 sequences are SGHVS and FQNEAQ. The V and J ends lost 1 base and 1 base respectively, with 11 bases between them. This CDR3 is 16 amino acids long. The CDR3 nucleotides are TGTGCCAGCAGCTTAGAGTGGGGAAAGTCCTACAATGAGCAGTTCTTC. Amino acids: CASSLEWGKSYNEQFF. Together with reference TRBV7-8 and TRBJ2-1, the CDR3 gives the full variable domain: GAGVSQSPRYKVAKRGQDVALRCDPISGHVSLFWYQQALGQGPEFLTYFQNEAQLDKSGLPSDRFFAERPEGSVSTLKIQRTQQEDSAVYLCASSLEWGKSYNEQFFGPGTRLTVL.

This chain links TRBV6-2 or TRBV6-3 with TRBJ2-2, with D tentatively TRBD2 (6 bases). V was pared by 0 bases and J by 4 bases, with 6 bases between. The CDR3 is 14 amino acids. CDR1 is MNHEY, CDR2 SVGEGT, per germline. The CDR3 nucleotides read TGTGCCAGCAGTTACTCGGGACTCACCGGGGAGCTGTTTTTT. Amino acids: CASSYSGLTGELFF.

Concerning this clonotype itself: This may be a read error: a much more frequent sequence differs by one nucleotide. The chain couples TRBV19 to TRBJ2-2; D possibly corresponds to TRBD2 (5 bases). The CDR3 has 14 residues. The germline CDR1 and CDR2 sequences are LNHDA and SQIVND (reference sequence). The chain's CDR3 is CASRPTQAPGEPFF. Written as DNA, the CDR3 is TGTGCCAGTAGGCCGACCCAGGCACCCGGGGAGCCGTTTTTT.

This clonotype was recorded at least ten times. J is TRBJ2-7 and V is TRBV19, with 8 bases matching TRBD2. This CDR3 is built from 15 residues. V dropped 5 bases and J dropped 2; count of bases not matched to a gene: 8. Per germline, CDR1 LNHDA and CDR2 SQIVND (reference sequence). The CDR3 DNA reads as TGTGCCAGTAGTGTCGAACTAGCGGAGCCCTACGAGCAGTACTTC. Its translation: CASSVELAEPYEQYF.